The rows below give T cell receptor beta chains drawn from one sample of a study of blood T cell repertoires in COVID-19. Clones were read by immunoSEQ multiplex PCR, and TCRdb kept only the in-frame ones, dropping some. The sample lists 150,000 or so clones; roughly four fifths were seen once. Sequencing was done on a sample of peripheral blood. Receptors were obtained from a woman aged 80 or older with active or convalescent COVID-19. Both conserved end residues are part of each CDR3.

CDR3: CASSLSQARGTDTQYF; J: TRBJ2-3; V: TRBV7-2
CDR3: CASSQGTSGPYEQYF; J: TRBJ2-7; V: TRBV4-2
CDR3: CASSPATGMNTEAFF; J: TRBJ1-1; V: TRBV18
CDR3: CASSSPRGTSNQPQHF; J: TRBJ1-5; V: TRBV28
CDR3: CASSYPDSQETQYF; J: TRBJ2-5; V: TRBV6-2/TRBV6-3
CDR3: CASSLSSGGGNQPQHF; J: TRBJ1-5; V: TRBV28
CDR3: CASSSGQGTKNIQYF; J: TRBJ2-4; V: TRBV19
CDR3: CASSELLSEAFF; J: TRBJ1-1; V: TRBV11-2
CDR3: CASSLALASGYTF; J: TRBJ1-2; V: TRBV12-3/TRBV12-4
CDR3: CASSRGPEGEETQYF; J: TRBJ2-5; V: TRBV9
CDR3: CAIKEQGMNTEAFF; J: TRBJ1-1; V: TRBV10-3
CDR3: CASSLIGGDYNEQFF; J: TRBJ2-1; V: TRBV7-3
CDR3: CASRLGYSYNSPLHF; J: TRBJ1-6; V: TRBV11-2
CDR3: CASSLGASGAPGQFF; J: TRBJ2-1; V: TRBV7-2
CDR3: CATSREQGVGTEAFF; J: TRBJ1-1; V: TRBV15
CDR3: CASSRGGDTGELFF; J: TRBJ2-2; V: TRBV28
CDR3: CASRQQIIPPEAFF; J: TRBJ1-1; V: TRBV2
CDR3: CASSDVGYRDDEQYF; J: TRBJ2-7; V: TRBV6-5
CDR3: CASSEDRGRSQPQHF; J: TRBJ1-5; V: TRBV2
CDR3: CASRPETGNEKLFF; J: TRBJ1-4; V: TRBV2
CDR3: CASSQGPSYGADTQYF; J: TRBJ2-3; V: TRBV3-1/TRBV3-2
CDR3: CASRGTGASPLHF; J: TRBJ1-6; V: TRBV2
CDR3: CASSRQGVMTQYF; J: TRBJ2-3; V: TRBV5-6
CDR3: CASRGGAGRDTQYF; J: TRBJ2-3; V: TRBV3-1/TRBV3-2
CDR3: CASSITGTSEAFF; J: TRBJ1-1; V: TRBV19
CDR3: CASSPRQGRLETQYF; J: TRBJ2-5; V: TRBV21-1
CDR3: CASSPYSGTDGNQPQHF; J: TRBJ1-5; V: TRBV6-6